The entry that follows covers one T cell receptor beta chain sequence. The CDR3 loop spans 17 amino acids. Germline CDR1 and CDR2: SGHAT and FQNNGV. Trimming pared 3 bases from V and 6 bases from J, leaving 23 bases between. This entry belongs to a study of blood T cell repertoires in COVID-19. Study summary: PBMCs, B-cell-depleted T cells, or T cells were the source of the cDNA or gDNA that made up the material.

Only in-frame clones appear in the TCRdb table, and some are missing; sequencing was by immunoSEQ multiplex PCR. The table records about 29,000 clones, approximately 92% of them present only once. Sequencing was carried out using peripheral blood. The receptor comes from an older man with acute or convalescent COVID-19. The V gene is TRBV11-2, the J gene TRBJ1-1, with D maybe TRBD1 (6 bases). The CDR3 loop is CASSFREGGRRFAEAFF. DNA for the CDR3: TGTGCCAGCAGCTTTCGTGAGGGGGGGCGCAGGTTCGCTGAAGCTTTCTTT. The whole variable domain, filled in from reference TRBV11-2 and TRBJ1-1, reads EAGVAQSPRYKIIEKRQSVAFWCNPISGHATLYWYQQILGQGPKLLIQFQNNGVVDDSQLPKDRFSAERLKGVDSTLKIQPAKLEDSAVYLCASSFREGGRRFAEAFFGQGTRLTVV.